This T cell receptor (beta chain) was profiled in a study of T-cell reconstitution after alpha-beta-depleted transplantation in children. Preparing the TCRbeta library involved the use of unique molecular identifiers. MiXCR was run by TCRdb on the PCR reads, yielding one entry per CDR3 protein. The repertoire holds approximately 230,000 distinct CDR3 sequences, roughly 25% seen once, with 4.8% in the top ten. Looked up from germline, CDR1 is SGHRS and CDR2 is YFSETQ. V lost 0 bases, J lost 5 bases, and 4 bases stayed unmatched. This CDR3 comprises 14 residues. J is TRBJ2-7 and V is TRBV5-1, with TRBD1 matching over 8 bases. This TCR came from a female patient aged 2-9 years who had a stem cell transplant for congenital amegakaryocytic thrombocytopenia, so the T cells may come from the graft donor. The sequencing here drew on PBMCs, mostly from graft donor cells, taken 360 days after TCRalphabeta/CD19-depleted stem cell transplant. The CDR3 nucleotides read TGCGCCAGCAGCTTGGGGACAGGGCAGGACGAGCAGTACTTC. Its protein is CASSLGTGQDEQYF. The whole variable domain, remainder taken from reference TRBV5-1 and TRBJ2-7, is KAGVTQTPRYLIKTRGQQVTLSCSPISGHRSVSWYQQTPGQGLQFLFEYFSETQRNKGNFPGRFSGRQFSNSRSEMNVSTLELGDSALYLCASSLGTGQDEQYFGPGTRLTVT.